These T cell receptor beta chains were read from a single sample in a study of CD8 T cells in ankylosing spondylitis. One entry per CDR3 protein, called by TCRdb with MiXCR from the 5' RACE reads. In the table there are approximately 520,000 distinct CDR3 sequences, approximately 5.3% of which are singletons. Material: blood, either unsorted or a sorted T cell fraction (not recorded which). The receptor source for this set is a male donor with ankylosing spondylitis. The CDR3 runs from the conserved cysteine through the conserved F or W. The D gene is left open where the match is weak. Clone size is not always given. Where it is, it says once, few, many or a class for expanded clones.

D gene: NA
V gene: TRBV29-1
J gene: TRBJ2-7
CDR3 length: 13
clone size: NA
CDR3 protein: CSVEISVSYEQYF
CDR3 DNA: TGCAGCGTTGAGATTTCGGTCTCCTACGAGCAGTACTTC

D gene: NA
V gene: TRBV12-3/TRBV12-4
J gene: TRBJ1-5
CDR3 length: 15
clone size: many
CDR3 protein: CASSPEAPGFQPQHF
CDR3 DNA: TGTGCCAGCAGTCCGGAGGCTCCCGGGTTTCAGCCCCAGCATTTT

D gene: NA
V gene: TRBV7-9
J gene: TRBJ1-1
CDR3 length: 11
clone size: many
CDR3 protein: CASSLGGEAFF
CDR3 DNA: TGTGCCAGCAGCTTAGGCGGTGAAGCTTTCTTT

D gene: TRBD2
V gene: TRBV5-5
J gene: TRBJ2-1
CDR3 length: 16
clone size: many
CDR3 protein: CASSFSGTSGRSEQFF
CDR3 DNA: TGTGCCAGCAGCTTCTCCGGGACTAGCGGGAGGAGTGAGCAGTTCTTC

D gene: NA
V gene: TRBV3-1
J gene: TRBJ1-2
CDR3 length: 13
clone size: few
CDR3 protein: CASSQIDNYGYTF
CDR3 DNA: TGTGCCAGCAGCCAAATTGATAACTATGGCTACACCTTC

D gene: NA
V gene: TRBV6-5
J gene: TRBJ1-3
CDR3 length: 15
clone size: many
CDR3 protein: CASSYQPTLGNTIYF
CDR3 DNA: TGTGCCAGCAGTTACCAGCCAACTCTGGGAAACACCATATATTTT

D gene: TRBD1
V gene: TRBV5-1
J gene: TRBJ2-7
CDR3 length: 13
clone size: many
CDR3 protein: CASSQNRRDSRHF
CDR3 DNA: TGCGCCAGCAGCCAAAACCGCCGGGACAGTCGGCACTTC

D gene: NA
V gene: TRBV3-1
J gene: TRBJ2-2
CDR3 length: 13
clone size: NA
CDR3 protein: CASSQDPTGELFF
CDR3 DNA: TGTGCCAGCAGCCAAGACCCCACCGGGGAGCTGTTTTTT

D gene: TRBD1
V gene: TRBV5-5
J gene: TRBJ2-1
CDR3 length: 18
clone size: many
CDR3 protein: CASSLAIWDRGFSNEQFF
CDR3 DNA: TGTGCCAGCAGCTTGGCCATCTGGGACAGGGGATTTTCCAATGAGCAGTTCTTC

D gene: NA
V gene: TRBV6-1
J gene: TRBJ2-1
CDR3 length: 13
clone size: many
CDR3 protein: CASQDGAHNEQFF
CDR3 DNA: TGTGCCAGCCAAGACGGAGCCCACAATGAGCAGTTCTTC

D gene: NA
V gene: TRBV20-1
J gene: TRBJ2-2
CDR3 length: 13
clone size: many
CDR3 protein: CSARQGSTGELFF
CDR3 DNA: TGCAGTGCTAGACAGGGGAGCACCGGGGAGCTGTTTTTT

D gene: NA
V gene: TRBV18
J gene: TRBJ1-2
CDR3 length: 14
clone size: many
CDR3 protein: CASSPPLASQGYTF
CDR3 DNA: TGTGCCAGCTCACCACCTCTAGCCAGCCAGGGCTACACCTTC

D gene: NA
V gene: TRBV29-1
J gene: TRBJ1-4
CDR3 length: 13
clone size: many
CDR3 protein: CSVAPLVNEKLFF
CDR3 DNA: TGCAGCGTTGCCCCGCTCGTTAATGAAAAACTGTTTTTT

D gene: TRBD1
V gene: TRBV12-3/TRBV12-4
J gene: TRBJ1-2
CDR3 length: 13
clone size: few
CDR3 protein: CASSRTGIYGYTF
CDR3 DNA: TGTGCCAGCAGTCGGACAGGAATCTATGGCTACACCTTC

D gene: TRBD2
V gene: TRBV5-1
J gene: TRBJ2-1
CDR3 length: 15
clone size: many
CDR3 protein: CASSLRTSGYNEQFF
CDR3 DNA: TGCGCCAGCAGCTTGAGGACTAGCGGGTACAATGAGCAGTTCTTC

D gene: NA
V gene: TRBV10-1
J gene: TRBJ2-5
CDR3 length: 12
clone size: many
CDR3 protein: CATSQWGETQYF
CDR3 DNA: TGCGCCACTAGTCAATGGGGAGAGACCCAGTACTTC

D gene: NA
V gene: TRBV4-3
J gene: TRBJ1-6
CDR3 length: 16
clone size: many
CDR3 protein: CASSQDNNFGNSPLHF
CDR3 DNA: TGCGCCAGCAGCCAAGATAATAATTTCGGAAATTCACCCCTCCACTTT

D gene: NA
V gene: TRBV25-1
J gene: TRBJ2-3
CDR3 length: 12
clone size: many
CDR3 protein: CASSMTRDTQYF
CDR3 DNA: TGTGCCAGCAGTATGACGCGGGATACGCAGTATTTT

D gene: TRBD2
V gene: TRBV5-1
J gene: TRBJ2-1
CDR3 length: 16
clone size: NA
CDR3 protein: CASSLAPSGVNNEQFF
CDR3 DNA: TGCGCCAGCAGCTTGGCCCCTAGCGGGGTTAACAATGAGCAGTTCTTC

D gene: NA
V gene: TRBV5-1
J gene: TRBJ1-2
CDR3 length: 13
clone size: many
CDR3 protein: CASSVDSTYGYTF
CDR3 DNA: TGCGCCAGCAGCGTGGACAGCACCTATGGCTACACCTTC

D gene: NA
V gene: TRBV7-8
J gene: TRBJ2-7
CDR3 length: 14
clone size: many
CDR3 protein: CASSVSRWESEQYF
CDR3 DNA: TGTGCCAGCAGCGTTTCACGATGGGAGTCCGAGCAGTACTTC

D gene: TRBD2
V gene: TRBV5-1
J gene: TRBJ2-5
CDR3 length: 14
clone size: many
CDR3 protein: CASSHGTKQETQYF
CDR3 DNA: TGCGCCAGCAGCCACGGGACTAAACAAGAGACCCAGTACTTC

D gene: NA
V gene: TRBV18
J gene: TRBJ1-5
CDR3 length: 15
clone size: many
CDR3 protein: CASSPTDSYNQPQHF
CDR3 DNA: TGTGCCAGCTCACCCACGGACAGTTACAATCAGCCCCAGCATTTT

D gene: TRBD1
V gene: TRBV12-3/TRBV12-4
J gene: TRBJ2-7
CDR3 length: 15
clone size: NA
CDR3 protein: CASSDRDRLYYEQYF
CDR3 DNA: TGTGCCAGCAGTGACCGGGACAGGCTTTACTACGAGCAGTACTTC

D gene: NA
V gene: TRBV5-1
J gene: TRBJ2-7
CDR3 length: 15
clone size: few
CDR3 protein: CASSLAGHLAYEQYF
CDR3 DNA: TGCGCCAGCAGCCTGGCTGGCCACCTCGCCTACGAGCAGTACTTC

D gene: NA
V gene: TRBV24-1
J gene: TRBJ1-4
CDR3 length: 15
clone size: many
CDR3 protein: CATSDTASPGEKLFF
CDR3 DNA: TGTGCCACCAGTGACACAGCCTCCCCTGGGGAAAAACTGTTTTTT

D gene: NA
V gene: TRBV18
J gene: TRBJ1-5
CDR3 length: 15
clone size: many
CDR3 protein: CASSPGQTGNQPQHF
CDR3 DNA: TGTGCCAGCTCACCTGGGCAGACGGGCAATCAGCCCCAGCATTTT

D gene: TRBD1
V gene: TRBV20-1
J gene: TRBJ1-6
CDR3 length: 14
clone size: many
CDR3 protein: CSAPGQGLNSPLHF
CDR3 DNA: TGCAGTGCCCCAGGACAGGGACTAAATTCACCCCTCCACTTT

D gene: TRBD1
V gene: TRBV30
J gene: TRBJ2-1
CDR3 length: 14
clone size: many
CDR3 protein: CAWSRTGSYNEQFF
CDR3 DNA: TGTGCCTGGAGTAGGACAGGGTCCTACAATGAGCAGTTCTTC

D gene: NA
V gene: TRBV7-9
J gene: TRBJ1-2
CDR3 length: 14
clone size: many
CDR3 protein: CASSGESAPRGYTF
CDR3 DNA: TGTGCCAGCAGCGGCGAGTCGGCCCCCCGTGGCTACACCTTC

D gene: NA
V gene: TRBV11-2
J gene: TRBJ2-1
CDR3 length: 11
clone size: few
CDR3 protein: CASKGLGEQFF
CDR3 DNA: TGTGCCAGCAAGGGTTTAGGTGAGCAGTTCTTC

D gene: TRBD2
V gene: TRBV28
J gene: TRBJ2-3
CDR3 length: 16
clone size: many
CDR3 protein: CASSLVGGRMVDTQYF
CDR3 DNA: TGTGCCAGCAGTTTAGTTGGCGGGAGAATGGTAGATACGCAGTATTTT

D gene: NA
V gene: TRBV20-1
J gene: TRBJ1-6
CDR3 length: 13
clone size: many
CDR3 protein: CSAGGLVNSPLHF
CDR3 DNA: TGCAGTGCTGGGGGACTTGTTAATTCACCCCTCCACTTT

D gene: TRBD1
V gene: TRBV20-1
J gene: TRBJ2-7
CDR3 length: 12
clone size: many
CDR3 protein: CSGGQGHYEQYF
CDR3 DNA: TGCAGTGGGGGACAGGGACATTACGAGCAGTACTTC

D gene: NA
V gene: TRBV9
J gene: TRBJ2-5
CDR3 length: 15
clone size: many
CDR3 protein: CASSVGGILGETQYF
CDR3 DNA: TGTGCCAGCAGCGTAGGGGGGATCCTCGGTGAGACCCAGTACTTC

D gene: NA
V gene: TRBV5-1
J gene: TRBJ2-5
CDR3 length: 16
clone size: many
CDR3 protein: CATRIIPGDGEETQYF
CDR3 DNA: TGCGCCACCAGGATTATACCGGGGGACGGGGAAGAGACCCAGTACTTC

D gene: NA
V gene: TRBV20-1
J gene: TRBJ2-3
CDR3 length: 10
clone size: few
CDR3 protein: CSAGTDTQYF
CDR3 DNA: TGCAGTGCGGGCACAGATACGCAGTATTTT

D gene: NA
V gene: TRBV28
J gene: TRBJ1-2
CDR3 length: 15
clone size: many
CDR3 protein: CASSFPSGDFYGYTF
CDR3 DNA: TGTGCCAGCAGTTTCCCGTCCGGGGACTTCTATGGCTACACCTTC

D gene: NA
V gene: TRBV20-1
J gene: TRBJ1-1
CDR3 length: 9
clone size: few
CDR3 protein: CSAAAEAFF
CDR3 DNA: TGCAGTGCTGCCGCTGAAGCTTTCTTT

D gene: TRBD1
V gene: TRBV24-1
J gene: TRBJ2-1
CDR3 length: 16
clone size: many
CDR3 protein: CATSPPPGTGVHEQFF
CDR3 DNA: TGTGCCACCAGCCCTCCGCCAGGGACAGGGGTCCATGAGCAGTTCTTC

D gene: TRBD1
V gene: TRBV29-1
J gene: TRBJ2-7
CDR3 length: 13
clone size: many
CDR3 protein: CSVRQGSSTEQYF
CDR3 DNA: TGCAGCGTCAGACAGGGGTCGTCCACAGAGCAGTACTTC

D gene: TRBD2
V gene: TRBV7-2
J gene: TRBJ2-5
CDR3 length: 14
clone size: NA
CDR3 protein: CASSHAGDGETQYF
CDR3 DNA: TGTGCCAGCAGCCATGCGGGAGACGGGGAGACCCAGTACTTC

D gene: NA
V gene: TRBV20-1
J gene: TRBJ1-1
CDR3 length: 14
clone size: many
CDR3 protein: CSASTRRTNTEAFF
CDR3 DNA: TGCAGTGCTAGTACGAGGAGAACGAACACTGAAGCTTTCTTT

D gene: TRBD1
V gene: TRBV4-1
J gene: TRBJ1-1
CDR3 length: 15
clone size: many
CDR3 protein: CASSQQDRGDTEAFF
CDR3 DNA: TGCGCCAGCAGCCAGCAGGACAGGGGGGACACTGAAGCTTTCTTT

D gene: NA
V gene: TRBV12-3/TRBV12-4
J gene: TRBJ1-6
CDR3 length: 14
clone size: few
CDR3 protein: CASSGETFNSPLHF
CDR3 DNA: TGTGCCAGCAGTGGGGAGACATTCAATTCACCCCTCCACTTT

D gene: TRBD1
V gene: TRBV18
J gene: TRBJ2-5
CDR3 length: 17
clone size: few
CDR3 protein: CASSPPTGGLEGETQYF
CDR3 DNA: TGTGCCAGCTCACCACCGACAGGGGGCCTCGAAGGGGAGACCCAGTACTTC

D gene: TRBD1
V gene: TRBV7-2
J gene: TRBJ2-7
CDR3 length: 14
clone size: many
CDR3 protein: CASSLQQGTYEQYF
CDR3 DNA: TGTGCCAGCAGCTTACAACAGGGGACCTACGAGCAGTACTTC

D gene: NA
V gene: TRBV29-1
J gene: TRBJ1-1
CDR3 length: 13
clone size: many
CDR3 protein: CSVYYRGNTEAFF
CDR3 DNA: TGCAGCGTGTATTACCGGGGGAACACTGAAGCTTTCTTT

D gene: NA
V gene: TRBV7-9
J gene: TRBJ2-3
CDR3 length: 17
clone size: many
CDR3 protein: CASSVTVGTFNTDTQYF
CDR3 DNA: TGTGCCAGCAGTGTTACCGTAGGGACTTTTAACACAGATACGCAGTATTTT

D gene: TRBD2
V gene: TRBV7-8
J gene: TRBJ2-5
CDR3 length: 16
clone size: many
CDR3 protein: CASSFLGLAGQETQYF
CDR3 DNA: TGTGCCAGCAGCTTCCTAGGACTAGCGGGCCAAGAGACCCAGTACTTC

D gene: NA
V gene: TRBV7-8
J gene: TRBJ1-6
CDR3 length: 15
clone size: many
CDR3 protein: CASSAQRGVNSPLHF
CDR3 DNA: TGTGCCAGCAGCGCCCAAAGGGGGGTAAATTCACCCCTCCACTTT

D gene: NA
V gene: TRBV20-1
J gene: TRBJ2-1
CDR3 length: 11
clone size: many
CDR3 protein: CSASGGHEQFF
CDR3 DNA: TGCAGTGCTAGTGGGGGGCATGAGCAGTTCTTC

D gene: TRBD2
V gene: TRBV29-1
J gene: TRBJ2-3
CDR3 length: 18
clone size: many
CDR3 protein: CSAPGGRTSGARTDTQYF
CDR3 DNA: TGCAGCGCCCCGGGGGGGAGGACTAGCGGGGCGAGGACAGATACGCAGTATTTT

D gene: NA
V gene: TRBV5-4
J gene: TRBJ2-3
CDR3 length: 14
clone size: many
CDR3 protein: CASTGTWPTDTQYF
CDR3 DNA: TGTGCCAGCACCGGGACCTGGCCCACAGATACGCAGTATTTT